These 27 T cell receptor beta chains came from one sample sequenced in a study of PD-1 blockade in classical Hodgkin lymphoma. The assay was immunoSEQ multiplex PCR, and TCRdb's table has in-frame clones only and misses some. The sample records 57,000 or so clones, around nine tenths being singletons. Time point indicated: cycle 4 day 1 (C4D1), after more than five weeks of nivolumab. All trial patients relapsed after autologous stem cell transplantation. The sample was peripheral blood mononuclear cells (PBMCs), taken before the fourth cycle of nivolumab. These receptors all come from a human donor with classical Hodgkin lymphoma.

The V call is TRBV11-2, the J call TRBJ2-2; D is unclear. This CDR3 comprises 13 residues. V lost 0 bases and J 9 bases, leaving 8 bases between the germline ends. Germline V gene sequence: CDR1 SGHAT, CDR2 FQNNGV. The CDR3 here is CASSLERARELFF. In DNA, the CDR3 is TGTGCCAGCAGCTTAGAACGAGCCCGGGAGCTGTTTTTT.

V and J are TRBV15 and TRBJ1-2, with D tentatively TRBD1 (5 bases). Germline loops: CDR1 LNHNV, CDR2 YYDKDF (reference sequence). V shed 3 bases and J shed 4 bases, with 12 bases lying between them. The CDR3 is made up of 14 amino acids. The CDR3 loop reads CATSRGGAFYGYTF. DNA for the CDR3: TGTGCCACCAGCAGGGGTGGGGCTTTCTATGGCTACACCTTC.

The J gene is TRBJ1-2, the V gene TRBV7-9; D possibly corresponds to TRBD1 (6 bases). Germline CDR1 and CDR2: SEHNR and FQNEAQ (reference sequence). The CDR3 consists of 14 residues. Trimming removed 3 bases from V and 8 bases from J, with 16 bases in between. CDR3 in amino acids: CASSLSGGLVGYTF. The CDR3 DNA reads as TGTGCCAGCAGCTTGAGCGGGGGGCTAGTGGGCTACACCTTC.

The chain combines TRBV5-1 with TRBJ1-1; D gene unclear. Per germline, CDR1 SGHRS and CDR2 YFSETQ. The CDR3 loop spans 15 amino acids. The germline V and J ends were trimmed by 4 bases and 3 bases, with 16 bases remaining between them. The CDR3 sequence: CASSQNGPHDTEAFF. For the CDR3, the DNA is TGCGCCAGCAGCCAGAATGGGCCCCACGACACTGAAGCTTTCTTT.

The chain links TRBV11-1 to TRBJ2-1, with 8 bases that match TRBD1. The CDR3 loop spans 15 amino acids. From germline, CDR1 is SGHAT and CDR2 FQDESV (reference sequence). V lost 5 bases to trimming and J lost 2 bases; unmatched junction nucleotides: 5. CDR3 loop: CASSPPGQAYNEQFF. The CDR3 nucleotides are TGTGCCAGCAGCCCTCCGGGACAGGCCTACAATGAGCAGTTCTTC.

The chain employs TRBV18 and TRBJ1-5; D is unresolved. Germline CDR1 and CDR2: KGHSH and LQKENI. The V end was cut by 2 bases, the J end by 3 bases, with 11 bases between. The CDR3 length is 15 residues. The CDR3 loop reads CASSPGVPVNQPQHF. As DNA, the CDR3 is TGTGCCAGCTCACCAGGGGTGCCAGTCAATCAGCCCCAGCATTTT.

The V and J genes are TRBV5-1 and TRBJ1-3; D is unclear. The length of the CDR3 is 16 residues. The V end was cut by 0 bases, the J end by 5 bases, with 15 bases between. Germline V lookup: CDR1 SGHRS, CDR2 YFSETQ. The CDR3 region is CASSLGPAVIRNTIYF. Here the CDR3 DNA reads TGCGCCAGCAGCTTGGGGCCCGCAGTCATCAGAAACACCATATATTTT. Filled out from reference TRBV5-1 and TRBJ1-3, the complete variable domain reads KAGVTQTPRYLIKTRGQQVTLSCSPISGHRSVSWYQQTPGQGLQFLFEYFSETQRNKGNFPGRFSGRQFSNSRSEMNVSTLELGDSALYLCASSLGPAVIRNTIYFGEGSWLTVV.

This clone is a singleton in its sample. The chain employs TRBV19 and TRBJ2-1; TRBD1 or TRBD2 may be the D gene (5 bases each). The germline V and J ends were trimmed by 5 bases and 9 bases, with 26 bases remaining between them. CDR3 size: 17 residues. Germline loops: CDR1 LNHDA, CDR2 SQIVND (reference sequence). CDR3: CASSESAGEGYYGEQFF. CDR3 coding DNA: TGTGCCAGTAGTGAATCGGCAGGCGAGGGGTACTACGGTGAGCAGTTCTTC.

The chain links TRBV7-9 to TRBJ2-5; 14 nucleotides align to TRBD2. V was pared by 5 bases and J by 2 bases, with 10 bases of the junction left unmatched. CDR1 is SEHNR, CDR2 FQNEAQ, per germline (reference sequence). The CDR3 is 18 residues long. This CDR3 is CASSDGARLAGGQETQYF. As DNA, the CDR3 is TGTGCCAGCAGCGACGGCGCCAGACTAGCGGGGGGGCAAGAGACCCAGTACTTC.

The chain links TRBV5-6 to TRBJ2-7; no reliable D call. Germline values: CDR1 SGHDT, CDR2 YYEEEE. Trimming took off 4 bases at V and 0 bases at J, with 5 bases between the two ends. This CDR3 has 12 residues. In nucleotides, the CDR3 is TGTGCCAGCAGCCTTCTCTCCTACGAGCAGTACTTC. Translating gives CASSLLSYEQYF.

In this sample, this clone turned up once. The J gene is TRBJ2-2, the V gene TRBV7-3; weak D call: TRBD2 (6 bases). This CDR3 is 15 amino acids long. Germline CDR1 reads SGHTA; CDR2 reads FQGTGA. V was shortened by 2 bases and J by 4 bases, with 11 bases between the two germline ends. CDR3 nucleotides: TGTGCCAGCAGCTTACGGAGGGACCCCACCGGGGAGCTGTTTTTT. Its protein is CASSLRRDPTGELFF.

The J gene is TRBJ2-7, the V gene TRBV5-1, with D possibly called TRBD1 or TRBD2 (5 bases each). CDR3 size: 14 residues. Deletions cut 6 bases from V and 1 base from J, with 14 bases between. The germline V gene encodes CDR1 SGHRS and CDR2 YFSETQ. This CDR3 reads CASNLKGPSYEQYF. DNA for the CDR3: TGCGCCAGCAATCTTAAGGGACCATCCTACGAGCAGTACTTC.

The gene calls are TRBV28 and TRBJ1-5; 9 nucleotides match TRBD1. V was clipped by 6 bases and J by 11 bases; unmatched bases: 14. CDR1 is MDHEN and CDR2 is SYDVKM in the germline V gene. This CDR3 is built from 15 residues. The CDR3 coding sequence is TGTGCCAGCAGGTTACCGGGACAGGGTGTGGGAGCCCAGCATTTT. This codes for CASRLPGQGVGAQHF.

This clone was detected once. DNA for the CDR3: TGTGCCAGCAGTTACCGGAGGGGGGCTAGGGGCTACACCTTC. Residues: CASSYRRGARGYTF. This chain links TRBV6-5 with TRBJ1-2; tentative D call: TRBD1 (6 bases). CDR3 length: 14 amino acids. Trimming took off 2 bases at V and 8 bases at J, with 15 bases between the two ends. Germline V gene lookup returns CDR1 MNHEY and CDR2 SVGAGI.

The chain employs TRBV27 and TRBJ2-7, with D perhaps TRBD1 or TRBD2 (5 bases each). The CDR3 extends over 15 amino acids. V lost 7 bases, J lost 1 base, and 17 bases lay in between. Germline CDR1 reads MNHEY; CDR2 reads SMNVEV (reference sequence). The CDR3 here is CASTRGQGKSYEQYF. The CDR3 DNA follows: TGTGCCAGCACCCGAGGGCAGGGAAAATCCTACGAGCAGTACTTC.

The J gene is TRBJ2-7, the V gene TRBV6-5, with unresolved D. The V and J ends lost 4 bases and 3 bases respectively, with 10 bases between them. The CDR3 totals 13 residues. Germline CDR1 MNHEY, CDR2 SVGAGI. CDR3 in amino acids: CASSSPGDYEQYF. CDR3 nucleotides: TGTGCCAGCAGTTCTCCAGGTGACTACGAGCAGTACTTC.

The chain recombines TRBV29-1 with TRBJ1-2; no reliable D call. The CDR3 sequence is 10 residues long. Germline values: CDR1 SQVTM, CDR2 ANQGSEA. Trimming cost V 3 bases and J 4 bases, with 3 bases left between them. CDR3 sequence: CSVESYGYTF. The CDR3 DNA reads TGCAGCGTTGAGTCCTATGGCTACACCTTC.

The J gene is TRBJ1-2, the V gene TRBV5-5, with D possibly being TRBD1 (5 bases). The germline CDR1 and CDR2 sequences are SGHKS and YYEKEE (reference sequence). CDR3 length equals 17 residues. V lost 0 bases to trimming and J lost 8 bases, with 23 bases between them. The CDR3: CASSLALQGPPFEGYTF. DNA of the CDR3: TGTGCCAGCAGCTTGGCCCTCCAGGGACCGCCATTTGAAGGCTACACCTTC.

The chain links TRBV5-1 to TRBJ1-2; D may be TRBD1 (5 bases). Trimming removed 4 bases from V and 4 bases from J, with 11 bases in between. CDR3 length: 13 amino acids. Germline V gene data show CDR1 as SGHRS and CDR2 as YFSETQ. CDR3 protein: CASSADSSYGYTF. The DNA of the CDR3 is TGCGCCAGCAGCGCCGACAGCAGCTATGGCTACACCTTC. Variable domain in full (rest from reference TRBV5-1 and TRBJ1-2): KAGVTQTPRYLIKTRGQQVTLSCSPISGHRSVSWYQQTPGQGLQFLFEYFSETQRNKGNFPGRFSGRQFSNSRSEMNVSTLELGDSALYLCASSADSSYGYTFGSGTRLTVV.

The chain recombines TRBV7-8 with TRBJ2-7; a possible D gene is TRBD1 (5 bases). The V and J ends lost 1 base and 0 bases respectively, with 16 bases between them. This CDR3 comprises 17 residues. Germline lookup yields CDR1 SGHVS and CDR2 FQNEAQ. The CDR3 DNA sequence: TGTGCCAGCAGCTTAGGGGTTGCACAGGCGAGCTCCTACGAGCAGTACTTC. This encodes CASSLGVAQASSYEQYF.

The chain has TRBV5-1 and TRBJ1-2, with unresolved D. The V and J ends lost 0 bases and 2 bases respectively, with 8 bases between them. This CDR3 region has 14 residues. Looked up from germline, CDR1 is SGHRS and CDR2 is YFSETQ. The CDR3 sequence is CASSLAETNYGYTF. CDR3 nucleotides: TGCGCCAGCAGCTTGGCTGAGACGAACTATGGCTACACCTTC. Looking up the rest from reference TRBV5-1 and TRBJ1-2 gives the full variable domain: KAGVTQTPRYLIKTRGQQVTLSCSPISGHRSVSWYQQTPGQGLQFLFEYFSETQRNKGNFPGRFSGRQFSNSRSEMNVSTLELGDSALYLCASSLAETNYGYTFGSGTRLTVV.

V and J are TRBV27 and TRBJ1-5, with 8 bases lining up with TRBD1. The germline gives CDR1 MNHEY, CDR2 SMNVEV (reference sequence). This CDR3 region has 18 residues. Losses at the gene ends were 4 bases for V and 2 bases for J; bases not matched to a gene: 13. The CDR3 loop is CASSSSLQGEIGNQPQHF. As DNA, the CDR3 is TGTGCCAGCAGTTCCTCCCTACAGGGGGAAATTGGCAATCAGCCCCAGCATTTT.

The V call is TRBV28, the J call TRBJ1-1, with D unclear. The CDR3 is made up of 14 amino acids. The V end was cut by 3 bases, the J end by 1 base, with 9 bases between. Germline V gives CDR1 MDHEN, CDR2 SYDVKM. The CDR3 reads CASSFTPQNTEAFF. In nucleotides, the CDR3 is TGTGCCAGCAGTTTTACACCACAGAACACTGAAGCTTTCTTT.

This clone has only one observation. The rearrangement uses TRBV16 and TRBJ2-2; 8 bases are a match to TRBD2. The CDR3 contains 17 residues. V lost 2 bases and J lost 3; bases outside the gene matches: 8. Germline V gene sequence: CDR1 KGHSY, CDR2 FQNENV. The CDR3 coding sequence is TGTGCCAGCAGCCAAGGGACTAGGGGCCCCTACACCGGGGAGCTGTTTTTT. As protein: CASSQGTRGPYTGELFF.

The DNA of the CDR3 is TGTGCCAGCAGCCTCGGTGGTGGGGCCAACGTCCTGACTTTC. Translated, it gives CASSLGGGANVLTF. J is TRBJ2-6 and V is TRBV14; D unclear. This CDR3 has 14 residues. Trimming cost V 4 bases and J 3 bases, with 7 bases left between them. The germline V gene encodes CDR1 SGHDN and CDR2 FVKESK.

This sequence joins TRBV6-5 and TRBJ1-1, with D perhaps matching TRBD1 (5 bases). Germline assignment: CDR1 MNHEY and CDR2 SVGAGI. V gave up 11 bases and J gave up 4 bases, with 20 bases separating them. This CDR3 is 14 amino acids long. The CDR3 coding sequence is TGTGCCTCCTCCGTGGGGCCAGATGGCACTGAAGCTTTCTTT. Translation gives CASSVGPDGTEAFF.

DNA for the CDR3: TGTGCCAGCAGCTTAGCCCAGGGGAATCAGCCCCAGCATTTT. Translating it yields CASSLAQGNQPQHF. V and J are TRBV7-2 and TRBJ1-5; possibly TRBD1 for D (6 bases). The CDR3 is made up of 14 amino acids. Looked up from germline, CDR1 is SGHTA and CDR2 is FQGNSA. V lost 0 bases to trimming and J lost 4 bases, with 7 bases between them. The full variable domain, with the rest looked up from reference TRBV7-2 and TRBJ1-5, is GAGVSQSPSNKVTEKGKDVELRCDPISGHTALYWYRQSLGQGLEFLIYFQGNSAPDKSGLPSDRFSAERTGGSVSTLTIQRTQQEDSAVYLCASSLAQGNQPQHFGDGTRLSIL.